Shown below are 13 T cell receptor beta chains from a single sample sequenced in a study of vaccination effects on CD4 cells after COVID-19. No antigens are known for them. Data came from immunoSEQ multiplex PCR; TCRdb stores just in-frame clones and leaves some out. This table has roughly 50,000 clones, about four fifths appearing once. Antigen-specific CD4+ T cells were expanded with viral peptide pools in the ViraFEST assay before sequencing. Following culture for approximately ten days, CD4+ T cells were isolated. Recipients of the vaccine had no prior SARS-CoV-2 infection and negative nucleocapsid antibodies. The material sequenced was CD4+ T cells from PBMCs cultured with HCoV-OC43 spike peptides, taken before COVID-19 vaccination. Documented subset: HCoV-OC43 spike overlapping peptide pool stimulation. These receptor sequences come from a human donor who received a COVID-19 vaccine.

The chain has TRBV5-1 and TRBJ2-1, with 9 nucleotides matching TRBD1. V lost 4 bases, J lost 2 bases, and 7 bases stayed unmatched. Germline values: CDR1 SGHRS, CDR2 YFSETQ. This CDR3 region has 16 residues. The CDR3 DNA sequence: TGCGCCAGCAGCATTACAGGGGGCGGAACCTACAATGAGCAGTTCTTC. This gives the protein CASSITGGGTYNEQFF.

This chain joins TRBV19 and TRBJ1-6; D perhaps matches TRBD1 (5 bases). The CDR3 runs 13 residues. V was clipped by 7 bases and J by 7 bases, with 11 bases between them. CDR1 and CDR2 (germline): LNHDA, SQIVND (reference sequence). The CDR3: CASISGGNSPLHF. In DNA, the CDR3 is TGTGCCAGTATAAGCGGGGGAAATTCACCCCTCCACTTT.

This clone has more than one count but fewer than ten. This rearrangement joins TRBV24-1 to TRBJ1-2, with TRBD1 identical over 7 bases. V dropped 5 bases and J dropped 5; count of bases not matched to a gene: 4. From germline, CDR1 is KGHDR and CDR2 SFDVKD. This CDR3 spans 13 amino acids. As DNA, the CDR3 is TGTGCCACCAGTGGAGGGGGCCCTTATGGCTACACCTTC. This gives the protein CATSGGGPYGYTF.

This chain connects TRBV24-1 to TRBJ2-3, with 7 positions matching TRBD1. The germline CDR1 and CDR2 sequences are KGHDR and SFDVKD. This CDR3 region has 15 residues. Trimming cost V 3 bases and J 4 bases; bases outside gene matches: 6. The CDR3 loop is CATSDRGQAADTQYF. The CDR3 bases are TGTGCCACCAGTGATAGAGGACAGGCGGCAGATACGCAGTATTTT.

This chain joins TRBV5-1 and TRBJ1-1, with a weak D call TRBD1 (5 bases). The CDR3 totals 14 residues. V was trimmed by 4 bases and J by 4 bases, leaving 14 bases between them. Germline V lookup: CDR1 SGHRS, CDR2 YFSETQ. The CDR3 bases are TGCGCCAGCAGCGTTAGGGACCTTGGCACTGAAGCTTTCTTT. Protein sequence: CASSVRDLGTEAFF.

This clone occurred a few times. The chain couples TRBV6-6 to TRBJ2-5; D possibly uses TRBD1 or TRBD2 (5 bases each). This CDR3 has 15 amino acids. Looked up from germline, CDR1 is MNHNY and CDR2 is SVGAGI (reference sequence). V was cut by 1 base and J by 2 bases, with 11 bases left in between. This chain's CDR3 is CASSYLGPTQETQYF. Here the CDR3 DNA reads TGTGCCAGCAGTTACTTGGGACCGACTCAAGAGACCCAGTACTTC.

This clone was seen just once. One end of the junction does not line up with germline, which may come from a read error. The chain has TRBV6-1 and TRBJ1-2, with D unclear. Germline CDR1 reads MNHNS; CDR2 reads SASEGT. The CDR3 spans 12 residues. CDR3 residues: CATSGPGPGYTF. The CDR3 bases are TGTGCCACCAGTGGGCCCGGTCCTGGCTACACCTTC.

The CDR3 DNA sequence: TGCGCCAGCAGCCAAGACGGCGGTCAGGGGTATCAGCCCCAGCATTTT. This translates into CASSQDGGQGYQPQHF. This rearrangement joins TRBV4-1 to TRBJ1-5, with D perhaps TRBD1 (6 bases). From germline, CDR1 is MGHRA and CDR2 YSYEKL. V dropped 0 bases and J dropped 5 bases, with 14 bases sitting between them. This CDR3 has 16 residues.

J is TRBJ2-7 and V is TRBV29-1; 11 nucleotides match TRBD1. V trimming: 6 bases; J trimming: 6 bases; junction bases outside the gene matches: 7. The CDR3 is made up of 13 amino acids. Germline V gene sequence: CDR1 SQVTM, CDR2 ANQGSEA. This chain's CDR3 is CSVRSGQGGEQYV. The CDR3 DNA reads TGCAGCGTGAGGTCGGGACAGGGGGGCGAGCAGTACGTC.

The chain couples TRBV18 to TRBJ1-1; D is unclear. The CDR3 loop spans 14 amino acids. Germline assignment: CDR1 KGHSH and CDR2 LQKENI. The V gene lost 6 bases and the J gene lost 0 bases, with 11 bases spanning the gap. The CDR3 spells CASSLQYMNTEAFF. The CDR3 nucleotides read TGTGCCAGCTCGCTACAGTACATGAACACTGAAGCTTTCTTT.

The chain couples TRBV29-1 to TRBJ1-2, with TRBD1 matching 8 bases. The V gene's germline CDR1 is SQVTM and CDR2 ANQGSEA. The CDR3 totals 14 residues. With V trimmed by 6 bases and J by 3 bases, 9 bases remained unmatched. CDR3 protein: CSVRAGGAHYGYTF. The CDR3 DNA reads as TGCAGCGTCCGGGCAGGGGGCGCGCACTATGGCTACACCTTC.

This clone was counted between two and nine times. The CDR3 DNA reads TGTGCCAGCAGCCACCGGGGGAGCGCCATATATTTT. Translated, it gives CASSHRGSAIYF. This chain connects TRBV6-6 to TRBJ1-3; D possibly corresponds to TRBD1 (5 bases). The germline V and J ends were trimmed by 6 bases and 11 bases, with 14 bases remaining between them. The CDR3 loop spans 12 amino acids. Germline V gives CDR1 MNHNY, CDR2 SVGAGI (reference sequence).

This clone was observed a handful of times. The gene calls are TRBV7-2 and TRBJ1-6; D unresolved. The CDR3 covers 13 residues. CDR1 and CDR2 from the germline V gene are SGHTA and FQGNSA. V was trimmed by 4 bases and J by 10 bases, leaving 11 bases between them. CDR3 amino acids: CASSSRPLSPLHF. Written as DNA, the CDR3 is TGTGCCAGCAGCTCCCGCCCTTTATCACCCCTCCACTTT.